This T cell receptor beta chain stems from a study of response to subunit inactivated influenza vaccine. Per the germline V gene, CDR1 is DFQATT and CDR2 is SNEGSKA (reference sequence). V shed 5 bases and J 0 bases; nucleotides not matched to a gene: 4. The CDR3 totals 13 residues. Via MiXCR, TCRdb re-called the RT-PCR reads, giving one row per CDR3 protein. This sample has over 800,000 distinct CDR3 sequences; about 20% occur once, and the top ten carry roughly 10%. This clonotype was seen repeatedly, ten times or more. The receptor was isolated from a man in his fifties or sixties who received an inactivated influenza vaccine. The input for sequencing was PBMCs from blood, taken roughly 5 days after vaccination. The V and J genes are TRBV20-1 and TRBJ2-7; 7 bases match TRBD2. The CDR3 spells CSALAGDSYEQYF. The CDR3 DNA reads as TGCAGTGCTCTTGCGGGGGACTCCTACGAGCAGTACTTC.